The source of this T cell receptor (beta chain) is a study of T cells after yellow fever vaccination. TCRdb reprocessed the 5' RACE reads via MiXCR and lists one record per CDR3 protein. The table records around 310,000 distinct CDR3 sequences, around 4.4% of them present only once. The CDR3 has 14 residues. Trimming removed 3 bases from V and 4 bases from J, with 11 bases in between. CDR1 is SGHAT, CDR2 FQNNGV, per germline. The sample here was PBMCs, taken 15 days after the yellow fever booster vaccination. The TCR sequence derives from a man aged 18 to 29 who received the YFV17D yellow fever vaccine. V and J are TRBV11-2 and TRBJ2-3, with D possibly matching TRBD2 (5 bases). Here the CDR3 reads CASSLSLASDTQYF. The CDR3 region has the DNA TGTGCCAGCAGCTTGAGCCTAGCATCAGATACGCAGTATTTT.